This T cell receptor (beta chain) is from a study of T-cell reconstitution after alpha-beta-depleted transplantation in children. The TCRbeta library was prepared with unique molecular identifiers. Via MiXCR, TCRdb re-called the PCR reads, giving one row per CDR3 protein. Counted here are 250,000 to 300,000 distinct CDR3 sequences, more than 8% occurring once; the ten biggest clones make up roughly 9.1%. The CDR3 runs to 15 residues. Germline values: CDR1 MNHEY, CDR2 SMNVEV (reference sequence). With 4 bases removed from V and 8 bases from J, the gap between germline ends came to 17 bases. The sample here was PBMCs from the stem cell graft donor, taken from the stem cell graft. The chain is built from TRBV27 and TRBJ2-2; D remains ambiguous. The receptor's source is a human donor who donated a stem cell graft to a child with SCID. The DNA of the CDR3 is TGTGCCAGCAGTTGGTTAACGACGAGTCCGGGGGAGCTGTTTTTT. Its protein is CASSWLTTSPGELFF.